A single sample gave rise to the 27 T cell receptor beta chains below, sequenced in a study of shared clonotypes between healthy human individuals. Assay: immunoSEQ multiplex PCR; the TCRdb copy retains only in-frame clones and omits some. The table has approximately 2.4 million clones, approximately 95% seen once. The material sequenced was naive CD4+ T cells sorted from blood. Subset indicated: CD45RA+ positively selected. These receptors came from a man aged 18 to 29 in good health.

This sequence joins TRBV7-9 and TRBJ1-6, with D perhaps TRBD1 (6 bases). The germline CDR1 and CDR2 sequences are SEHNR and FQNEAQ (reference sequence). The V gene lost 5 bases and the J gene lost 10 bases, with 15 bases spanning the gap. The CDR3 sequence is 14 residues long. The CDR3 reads CASSPMTGRSPLHF. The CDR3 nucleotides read TGTGCCAGCAGCCCTATGACAGGCCGGTCACCCCTCCACTTT.

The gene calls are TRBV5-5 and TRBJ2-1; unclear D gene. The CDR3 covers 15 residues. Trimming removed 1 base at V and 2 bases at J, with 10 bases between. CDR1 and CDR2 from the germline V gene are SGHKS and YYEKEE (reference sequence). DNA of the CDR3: TGTGCCAGCAGCTTGACGGTTTTCCCCTACAATGAGCAGTTCTTC. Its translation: CASSLTVFPYNEQFF.

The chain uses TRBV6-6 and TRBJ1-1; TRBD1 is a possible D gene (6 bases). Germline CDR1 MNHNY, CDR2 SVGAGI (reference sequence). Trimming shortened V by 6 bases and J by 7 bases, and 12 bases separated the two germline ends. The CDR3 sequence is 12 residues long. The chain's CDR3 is CASSDRRGEAFF. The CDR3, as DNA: TGTGCCAGCAGCGACAGGAGAGGTGAAGCTTTCTTT.

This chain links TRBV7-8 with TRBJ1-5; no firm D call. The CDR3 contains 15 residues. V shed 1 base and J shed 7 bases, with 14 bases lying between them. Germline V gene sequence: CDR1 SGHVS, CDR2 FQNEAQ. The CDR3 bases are TGTGCCAGCAGCTTAGTGGCGGGGTCCGGGCAGCCCCAGCATTTT. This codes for CASSLVAGSGQPQHF.

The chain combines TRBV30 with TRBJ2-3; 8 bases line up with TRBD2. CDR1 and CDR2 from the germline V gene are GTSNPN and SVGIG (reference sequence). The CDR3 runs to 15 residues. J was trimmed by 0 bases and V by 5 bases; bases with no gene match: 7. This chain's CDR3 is CAWGVSSGSTDTQYF. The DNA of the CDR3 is TGTGCCTGGGGGGTTTCTAGCGGGAGCACAGATACGCAGTATTTT.

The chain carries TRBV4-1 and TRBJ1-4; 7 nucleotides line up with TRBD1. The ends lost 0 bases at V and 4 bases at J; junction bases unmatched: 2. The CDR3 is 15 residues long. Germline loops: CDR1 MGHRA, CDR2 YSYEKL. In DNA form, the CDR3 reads TGCGCCAGCAGCCAAGAAGGACAGGATAATGAAAAACTGTTTTTT. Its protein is CASSQEGQDNEKLFF.

The CDR3 DNA sequence: TGTGCCAGCAGTACTCACTCGAGTTTACCCCAGCATTTT. It is translated as CASSTHSSLPQHF. The genes are TRBV6-5 and TRBJ1-5; D is undetermined. The CDR3 is 13 amino acids. Trimming took 5 bases from V and 10 from J, leaving 15 bases between them. Germline V gene data show CDR1 as MNHEY and CDR2 as SVGAGI.

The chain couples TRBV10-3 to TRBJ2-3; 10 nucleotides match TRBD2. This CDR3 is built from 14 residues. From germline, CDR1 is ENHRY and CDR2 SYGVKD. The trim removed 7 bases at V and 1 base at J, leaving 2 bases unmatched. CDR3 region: CAIKGTSGTDTQYF. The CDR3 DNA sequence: TGTGCCATCAAAGGGACTAGCGGCACAGATACGCAGTATTTT.

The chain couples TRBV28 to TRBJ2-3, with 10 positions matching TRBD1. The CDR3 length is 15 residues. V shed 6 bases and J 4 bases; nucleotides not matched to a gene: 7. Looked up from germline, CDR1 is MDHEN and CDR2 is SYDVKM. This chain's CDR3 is CASSPAGQGADTQYF. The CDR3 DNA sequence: TGTGCCAGCAGCCCGGCAGGACAGGGGGCAGATACGCAGTATTTT.

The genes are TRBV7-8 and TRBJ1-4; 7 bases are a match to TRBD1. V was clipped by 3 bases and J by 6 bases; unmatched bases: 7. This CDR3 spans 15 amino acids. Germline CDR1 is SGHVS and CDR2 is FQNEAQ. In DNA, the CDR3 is TGTGCCAGCAGCTTTTATGAGGGGGCGTATGAAAAACTGTTTTTT. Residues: CASSFYEGAYEKLFF.

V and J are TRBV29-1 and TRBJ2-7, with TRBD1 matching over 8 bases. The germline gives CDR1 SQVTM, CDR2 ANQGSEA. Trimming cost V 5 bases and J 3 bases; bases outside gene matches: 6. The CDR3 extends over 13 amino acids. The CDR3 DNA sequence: TGCAGCGTTACACCGGGACAGGACTACGAGCAGTACTTC. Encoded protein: CSVTPGQDYEQYF.

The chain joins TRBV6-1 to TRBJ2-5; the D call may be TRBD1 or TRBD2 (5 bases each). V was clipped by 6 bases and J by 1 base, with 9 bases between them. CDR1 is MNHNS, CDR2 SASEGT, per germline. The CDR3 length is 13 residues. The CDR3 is CASSPGTQETQYF. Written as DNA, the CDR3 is TGTGCCAGCAGCCCTGGGACCCAAGAGACCCAGTACTTC.

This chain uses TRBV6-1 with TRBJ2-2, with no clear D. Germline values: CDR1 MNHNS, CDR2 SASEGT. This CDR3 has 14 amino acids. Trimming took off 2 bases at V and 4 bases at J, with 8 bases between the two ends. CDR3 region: CASSENPGTGELFF. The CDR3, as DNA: TGTGCCAGCAGTGAAAACCCTGGCACCGGGGAGCTGTTTTTT.

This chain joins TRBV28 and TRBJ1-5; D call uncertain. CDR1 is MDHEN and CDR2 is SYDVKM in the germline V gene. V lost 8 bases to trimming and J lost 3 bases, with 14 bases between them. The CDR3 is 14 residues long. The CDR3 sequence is CASHEGNTNQPQHF. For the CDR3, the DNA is TGTGCCAGCCACGAAGGGAATACCAATCAGCCCCAGCATTTT.

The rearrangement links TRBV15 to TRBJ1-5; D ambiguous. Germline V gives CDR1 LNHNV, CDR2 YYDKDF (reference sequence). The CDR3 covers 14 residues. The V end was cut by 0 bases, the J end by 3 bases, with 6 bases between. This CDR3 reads CATSRDIDNQPQHF. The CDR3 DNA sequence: TGTGCCACCAGCAGAGATATAGACAATCAGCCCCAGCATTTT.

The CDR3 region has the DNA TGCGCCAGCAGCTTGGAAGGGAGGGCTAGTTACAATGAGCAGTTCTTC. Translation: CASSLEGRASYNEQFF. This chain uses TRBV5-1 with TRBJ2-1; 7 nucleotides agree with TRBD2. Germline assignment: CDR1 SGHRS and CDR2 YFSETQ. V lost 0 bases to trimming and J lost 4 bases; unmatched junction nucleotides: 7. The CDR3 consists of 16 residues.

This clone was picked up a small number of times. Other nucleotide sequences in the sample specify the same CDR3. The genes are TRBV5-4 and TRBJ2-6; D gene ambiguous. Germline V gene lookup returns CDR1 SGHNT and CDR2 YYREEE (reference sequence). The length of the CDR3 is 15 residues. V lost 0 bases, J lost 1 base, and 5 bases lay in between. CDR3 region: CASSLAGSGANVLTF. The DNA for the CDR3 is TGTGCCAGCAGCTTGGCCGGGTCTGGGGCCAACGTCCTGACTTTC.

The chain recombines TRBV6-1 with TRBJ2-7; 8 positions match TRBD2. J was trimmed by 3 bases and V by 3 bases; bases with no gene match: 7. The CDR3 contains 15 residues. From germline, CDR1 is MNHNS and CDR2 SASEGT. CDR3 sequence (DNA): TGTGCCAGCAGTGATGGCGGGGGGCACATCTACGAGCAGTACTTC. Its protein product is CASSDGGGHIYEQYF.

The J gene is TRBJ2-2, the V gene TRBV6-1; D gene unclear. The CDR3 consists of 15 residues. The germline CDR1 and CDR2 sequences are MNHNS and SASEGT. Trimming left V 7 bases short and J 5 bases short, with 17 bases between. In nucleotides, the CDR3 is TGTGCCAGCACTCCCGGGCTTCAGGTGACCGGGGAGCTGTTTTTT. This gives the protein CASTPGLQVTGELFF.

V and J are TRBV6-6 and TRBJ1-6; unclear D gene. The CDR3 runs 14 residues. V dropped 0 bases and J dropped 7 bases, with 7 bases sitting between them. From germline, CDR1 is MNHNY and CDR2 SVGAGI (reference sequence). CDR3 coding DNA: TGTGCCAGCAGTTACTCAGTGGGGAATTCACCCCTCCACTTT. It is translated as CASSYSVGNSPLHF.

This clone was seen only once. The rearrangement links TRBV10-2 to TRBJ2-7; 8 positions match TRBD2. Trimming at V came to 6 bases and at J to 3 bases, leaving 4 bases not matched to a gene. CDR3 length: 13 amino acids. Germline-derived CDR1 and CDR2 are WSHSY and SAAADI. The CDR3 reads CASSWTSIYEQYF. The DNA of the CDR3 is TGCGCCAGCAGCTGGACTAGCATCTACGAGCAGTACTTC.

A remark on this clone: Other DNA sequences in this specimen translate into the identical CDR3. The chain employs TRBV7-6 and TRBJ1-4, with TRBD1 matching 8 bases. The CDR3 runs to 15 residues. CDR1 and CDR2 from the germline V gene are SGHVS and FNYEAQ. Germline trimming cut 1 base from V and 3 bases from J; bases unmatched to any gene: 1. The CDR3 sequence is CASSLGTGPNEKLFF. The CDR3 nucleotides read TGTGCCAGCAGCTTAGGGACAGGGCCTAATGAAAAACTGTTTTTT.

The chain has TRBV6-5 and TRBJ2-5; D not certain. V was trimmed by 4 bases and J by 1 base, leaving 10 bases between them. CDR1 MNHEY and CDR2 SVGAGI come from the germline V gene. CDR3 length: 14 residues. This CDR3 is CASSSRLSQETQYF. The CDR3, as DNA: TGTGCCAGCAGTTCCCGACTGAGCCAAGAGACCCAGTACTTC.

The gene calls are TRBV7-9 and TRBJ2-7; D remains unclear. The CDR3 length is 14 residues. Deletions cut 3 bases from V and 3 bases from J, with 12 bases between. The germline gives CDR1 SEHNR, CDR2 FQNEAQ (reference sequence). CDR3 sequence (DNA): TGTGCCAGCAGCTTGTCAGGAACTCTCTACGAGCAGTACTTC. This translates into CASSLSGTLYEQYF.

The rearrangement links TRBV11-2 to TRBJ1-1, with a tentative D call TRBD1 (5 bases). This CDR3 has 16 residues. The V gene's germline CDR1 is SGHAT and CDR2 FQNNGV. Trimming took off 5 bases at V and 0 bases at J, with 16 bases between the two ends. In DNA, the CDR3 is TGTGCCAGCAGCCGCCTACGGGGACGCCTGAACACTGAAGCTTTCTTT. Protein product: CASSRLRGRLNTEAFF. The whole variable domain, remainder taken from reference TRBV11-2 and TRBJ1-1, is EAGVAQSPRYKIIEKRQSVAFWCNPISGHATLYWYQQILGQGPKLLIQFQNNGVVDDSQLPKDRFSAERLKGVDSTLKIQPAKLEDSAVYLCASSRLRGRLNTEAFFGQGTRLTVV.

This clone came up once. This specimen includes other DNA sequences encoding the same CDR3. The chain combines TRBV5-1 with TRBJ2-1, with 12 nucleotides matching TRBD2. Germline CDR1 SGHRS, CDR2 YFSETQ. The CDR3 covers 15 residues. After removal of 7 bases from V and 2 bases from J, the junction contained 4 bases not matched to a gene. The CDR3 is CASRLAGEAYNEQFF. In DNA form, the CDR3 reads TGCGCCAGCCGACTAGCGGGGGAAGCCTACAATGAGCAGTTCTTC.

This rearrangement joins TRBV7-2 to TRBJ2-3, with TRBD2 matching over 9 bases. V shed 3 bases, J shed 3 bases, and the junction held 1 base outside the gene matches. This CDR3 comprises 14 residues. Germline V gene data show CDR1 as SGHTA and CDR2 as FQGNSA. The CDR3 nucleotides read TGTGCCAGCAGCTTTAGCGGGAGAACAGATACGCAGTATTTT. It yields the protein CASSFSGRTDTQYF. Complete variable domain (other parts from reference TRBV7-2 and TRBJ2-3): GAGVSQSPSNKVTEKGKDVELRCDPISGHTALYWYRQSLGQGLEFLIYFQGNSAPDKSGLPSDRFSAERTGGSVSTLTIQRTQQEDSAVYLCASSFSGRTDTQYFGPGTRLTVL.